The rows below give T cell receptor beta chains drawn from one sample of a study of T cells in Graves' hyperthyroidism and ophthalmopathy. Via MiXCR, TCRdb re-called the multiplex PCR reads, giving one row per CDR3 protein. The sample includes 700,000 to 850,000 distinct CDR3 sequences, approximately 36% of them seen just once. Sequences were obtained from blood. The receptor set was obtained from a woman aged 35 to 49 with Graves' hyperthyroidism. Both conserved end residues are part of each CDR3. Fields, in order: J gene, D gene, V gene, CDR3 protein. D genes are given only for firm matches.

J: TRBJ2-5; D: TRBD2; V: TRBV3-1; CDR3: CASSQSSSGQTQYF
J: TRBJ1-2; D: TRBD1; V: TRBV10-2; CDR3: CASMKGGQIYGYTF
J: TRBJ1-2; D: -; V: TRBV20-1; CDR3: CSARQRYGYTF
J: TRBJ1-1; D: -; V: TRBV6-5; CDR3: CASSFWTGEGTEAFF
J: TRBJ1-2; D: TRBD1; V: TRBV15; CDR3: CATSRDRTGPNYGYTF
J: TRBJ1-2; D: -; V: TRBV7-9; CDR3: CASSYRRDKLANYGYTF
J: TRBJ2-7; D: TRBD2; V: TRBV6-5; CDR3: CASSYGSSGSYEQYF
J: TRBJ1-5; D: TRBD1; V: TRBV7-9; CDR3: CASSLLGTGDNQPQHF
J: TRBJ1-3; D: -; V: TRBV19; CDR3: CASSKVVSGNTIYF
J: TRBJ2-3; D: -; V: TRBV29-1; CDR3: CSAAGLFTDTQYF
J: TRBJ2-6; D: TRBD1; V: TRBV7-3; CDR3: CASSIGTVGANVLTF
J: TRBJ1-4; D: -; V: TRBV7-6; CDR3: CASRPTGATNEKLFF
J: TRBJ2-6; D: -; V: TRBV6-5; CDR3: CASNRLPGANVLTF
J: TRBJ1-2; D: -; V: TRBV4-1; CDR3: CASSQPGVYGYTF
J: TRBJ2-7; D: TRBD1; V: TRBV29-1; CDR3: CSVAARGRIGEQYF